This TCR beta chain was sequenced in a study of cytomegalovirus exposure and HLA in healthy donors. About the research overall: When just under 400 donors were genotyped, approximately 81% of them were found to fall in the Caucasian-associated ancestry cluster.

PCR primers comprised 60 Vbeta and 13 Jbeta primers. Study processing details: A later analysis tallied approximately 78 million unique TCR beta chains, some 12 million of them shared. Clones were read by immunoSEQ multiplex PCR, and TCRdb kept only the in-frame ones, dropping some. The DNA gave D and trimming, while V, J and clone size come from that table. The sample gives 150,000 to 200,000 clones, around four fifths of which show up once; 1.9% is in the top ten. Germline CDR1 and CDR2: SEHNR and FQNEAQ (reference sequence). The CDR3 is 15 amino acids. A word on this clone: What it recognizes is unknown. The junction and the germline gene differ at one end; a read error may be behind it.

Study-wide points: In a later analysis, TCR beta V- and J-gene trimming showed a link to a missense DCLRE1C variant. The study labeled around 160 TCR beta chains cytomegalovirus-associated.

This chain connects TRBV7-9 to TRBJ2-7, with D hard to call. The sequence came from a man aged 18-30 years in good health and CMV-seronegative. Sequenced material: PBMCs. Here the CDR3 reads CSSSKLILGPYEQYF. The CDR3 DNA reads TGTTCCAGCAGTAAACTAATCCTGGGTCCTTACGAGCAGTACTTC.